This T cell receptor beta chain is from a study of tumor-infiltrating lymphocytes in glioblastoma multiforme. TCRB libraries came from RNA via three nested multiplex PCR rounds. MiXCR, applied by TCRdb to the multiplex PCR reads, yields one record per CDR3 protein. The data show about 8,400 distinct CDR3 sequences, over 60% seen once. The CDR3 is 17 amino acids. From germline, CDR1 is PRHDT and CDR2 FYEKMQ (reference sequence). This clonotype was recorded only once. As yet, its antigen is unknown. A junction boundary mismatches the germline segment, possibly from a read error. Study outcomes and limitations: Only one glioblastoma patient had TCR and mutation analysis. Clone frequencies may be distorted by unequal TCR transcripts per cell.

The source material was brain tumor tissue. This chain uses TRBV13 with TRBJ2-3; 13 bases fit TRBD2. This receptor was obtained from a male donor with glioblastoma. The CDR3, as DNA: TGTGCCAGCAGTCGTTTTACTAGCGGGAGGGCCAGAGATACTCAGTATTTT. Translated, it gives CASSRFTSGRARDTQYF.